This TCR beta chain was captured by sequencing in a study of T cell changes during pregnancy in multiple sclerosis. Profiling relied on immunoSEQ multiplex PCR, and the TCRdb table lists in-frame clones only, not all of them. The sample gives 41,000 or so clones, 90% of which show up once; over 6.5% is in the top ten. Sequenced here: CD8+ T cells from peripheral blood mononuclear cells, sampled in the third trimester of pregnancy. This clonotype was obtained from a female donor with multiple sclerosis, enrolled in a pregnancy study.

CDR3 DNA sequence: TGTGCCAGCAGCCTTGGGACAGGGGTTGCCGGAAACACCATATATTTT. Protein: CASSLGTGVAGNTIYF. V gene TRBV11-3 combines with J gene TRBJ1-3, with TRBD1 identical over 10 bases. This CDR3 is built from 16 residues. CDR1 and CDR2 (germline): SGHNT, YENEEA. V trimming: 5 bases; J trimming: 4 bases; junction bases outside the gene matches: 8. Full variable domain (missing parts from reference TRBV11-3 and TRBJ1-3): EAGVVQSPRYKIIEKKQPVAFWCNPISGHNTLYWYLQNLGQGPELLIRYENEEAVDDSQLPKDRFSAERLKGVDSTLKIQPAELGDSAVYLCASSLGTGVAGNTIYFGEGSWLTVV.